The 11 T cell receptor beta chains presented below share a single source sample, sequenced in a study of blood T cell repertoires in COVID-19. Clones were sequenced by immunoSEQ multiplex PCR, and TCRdb holds only the in-frame ones, with some missing. In the table there are about 160,000 clones, approximately 80% of which are singletons. Sequencing input: peripheral blood. These receptors came from a man aged 55 to 69 with acute or convalescent COVID-19.

As to this clone: This CDR3 is also generated by other DNA sequences in the sample. The gene calls are TRBV19 and TRBJ2-1, with a weak D call TRBD2 (6 bases). Germline V gene lookup returns CDR1 LNHDA and CDR2 SQIVND (reference sequence). The CDR3 extends over 13 amino acids. Trimming removed 8 bases at V and 0 bases at J, with 8 bases between. This CDR3 reads CASGGSSYNEQFF. For the CDR3, the DNA is TGTGCCAGTGGGGGGTCCTCCTACAATGAGCAGTTCTTC.

The V call is TRBV9, the J call TRBJ2-6; TRBD1 aligns across 12 bases. Germline CDR1 is SGDLS and CDR2 is YYNGEE. The junction had 3 bases not matched to a gene; V was cut back by 0 bases and J by 2 bases. There are 18 residues in the CDR3. The CDR3 DNA reads as TGTGCCAGCAGCGTAGGAGGGACAGGGGGCACTGGGGCCAACGTCCTGACTTTC. Translated, it gives CASSVGGTGGTGANVLTF.

DNA of the CDR3: TGTGCCAGCAGCCAAGCAGTGAACACTGAAGCTTTCTTT. As protein: CASSQAVNTEAFF. The rearrangement uses TRBV3-1 (or the pseudogene TRBV3-2) and TRBJ1-1; D is unclear. The germline CDR1 and CDR2 sequences are LGHDT and YNNKEL (reference sequence). V was pared by 1 base and J by 0 bases, with 3 bases between. The CDR3 length is 13 residues.

V usage is TRBV9 and J usage is TRBJ2-2; the D gene is possibly TRBD2 (5 bases). V lost 1 base to trimming and J lost 7 bases, with 17 bases between them. This CDR3 has 16 amino acids. Germline CDR1 and CDR2: SGDLS and YYNGEE. CDR3 protein: CASSVPSGNRFGELFF. Written as DNA, the CDR3 is TGTGCCAGCAGCGTACCTTCGGGGAATCGGTTCGGGGAGCTGTTTTTT. Using reference TRBV9 and TRBJ2-2 for the parts outside the CDR3, the full variable domain is DSGVTQTPKHLITATGQRVTLRCSPRSGDLSVYWYQQSLDQGLQFLIQYYNGEERAKGNILERFSAQQFPDLHSELNLSSLELGDSALYFCASSVPSGNRFGELFFGEGSRLTVL.

The CDR3 protein is CAWTGQGRSPLHF. The CDR3 nucleotides read TGTGCCTGGACTGGACAGGGAAGGTCACCCCTCCACTTT. The V call is TRBV30, the J call TRBJ1-6, with 8 bases that match TRBD1. CDR1 is GTSNPN, CDR2 SVGIG, per germline (reference sequence). Losses at the gene ends were 4 bases for V and 10 bases for J; bases not matched to a gene: 6. This CDR3 comprises 13 residues.

This chain connects TRBV5-5 to TRBJ2-1, with D perhaps matching TRBD1 (6 bases). The V and J ends lost 1 base and 6 bases respectively, with 8 bases between them. This CDR3 spans 13 amino acids. Looked up from germline, CDR1 is SGHKS and CDR2 is YYEKEE (reference sequence). Here the CDR3 reads CASSLRGGNEQFF. The DNA of the CDR3 is TGTGCCAGCAGCTTGAGAGGGGGCAATGAGCAGTTCTTC.

The chain has TRBV1 and TRBJ2-6; the table's D call TRBD1 went unverified against the DNA. TRBV1 is shown as a pseudogene. The CDR3 covers 19 residues. As DNA, the CDR3 is TGCACCAGCAGCCAAGATGAGGGGGCCACTTCCTCTGGGGCCAACGTCCTGACTTTC. It translates to CTSSQDEGATSSGANVLTF.

DNA for the CDR3: TGTGCCAGCAGTGAAGCGCTGAGGGATGGGGAAAAACTGTTTTTT. Protein product: CASSEALRDGEKLFF. The rearrangement joins TRBV2 to TRBJ1-4; D is ambiguous. The CDR3 has 15 amino acids. CDR1 is SNHLY and CDR2 is FYNNEI in the germline V gene. V lost 0 bases and J lost 8, with 13 bases in between.

This clone was observed a few times. The rearrangement uses TRBV3-1 (or the pseudogene TRBV3-2) and TRBJ1-6; D gene unclear. The CDR3 runs to 14 residues. Germline CDR1 is LGHDT and CDR2 is YNNKEL (reference sequence). V shed 4 bases and J shed 8 bases, with 12 bases lying between them. Here the CDR3 reads CASSRAGGDSPLHF. CDR3 bases: TGTGCCAGCAGCCGGGCAGGCGGGGATTCACCCCTCCACTTT.

V gene TRBV29-1 combines with J gene TRBJ2-2; D is uncertain. V was clipped by 3 bases and J by 0 bases, with 5 bases between them. The CDR3 has 13 residues. The germline CDR1 and CDR2 sequences are SQVTM and ANQGSEA. The CDR3 loop reads CSVDRPNTGELFF. The CDR3, as DNA: TGCAGCGTTGACAGGCCGAACACCGGGGAGCTGTTTTTT.

At least ten counts were recorded for this clone. Other DNA sequences in the same sample also yield this CDR3. The chain carries TRBV10-3 and TRBJ1-6; D uncertain. The V gene's germline CDR1 is ENHRY and CDR2 SYGVKD. The CDR3 is 13 residues long. V gave up 0 bases and J gave up 8 bases, with 5 bases separating them. In nucleotides, the CDR3 is TGTGCCATCAGTGAGTCCGGGGATTCACCCCTCCACTTT. It codes for CAISESGDSPLHF.